This TCR beta chain was identified in a study of neoadjuvant anti-PD-1 for oral cavity cancer (dated by TCRdb to about 2021). For the study in its entirety: Before curative-intent surgical resection, most patients were given three to four biweekly doses of nivolumab at 3 mg/kg. A fourth nivolumab dose was given around day 43 to patients without progression, and definitive surgical resection was performed in those patients on days 50-56. An approximately 33% response rate was observed in the parent correlative cohort, in which more than nine patients were included. Responders were defined as patients with complete response, partial response or stable disease by RECIST 1.1; non-responders were defined as patients with progression. Study-wide conclusions, independent of this receptor: Only a few patients per response group were included in the TCR analyses, and the authors called for validation in larger cohorts. Higher pretreatment blood TCRbeta clonality and lower post-treatment tumor TCRbeta clonality were correlated with higher pretreatment blood Treg/Th17 ratios. Within PBMCs, T cell clonality (Gini index) was significantly higher in non-responders than responders after neoadjuvant nivolumab.

For deep sequencing, each PBMC sample was run in six replicates, with libraries mostly built from about 480 ng of input genomic DNA. The immunoSEQ hsTCRbeta kit was used to prepare TCRbeta libraries according to the manufacturer's instructions. The completed libraries were mixed into a single pool at 3 nM, then sequenced with an Illumina NovaSeq 6000 S4 flow cell. The original pipeline was this. Raw data preprocessing and quality control were performed with the immunoSEQ Analyzer. The analysis was restricted to productive rearrangements, with each unique CDR3 amino acid sequence defining a clonotype. Using the R package tcR, the researchers computed the Gini-Simpson index as their estimate of repertoire clonality. Student's t test was used to compare Gini indices, and Pearson correlation was used to assess associations with tumor size change. TCRdb carries this immuneACCESS record with in-frame sequences only. Its versions omit some clonotypes, under half of them owing to an unresolved V gene in the studies checked, with the rest unexplained. For V, J and clone size, that table is used; D and trimming come from the DNA. The sample records about 9,800 clones, approximately 59% of which are singletons. The ten largest clones capture 4.5% of the sample.

Read against the paper, the sample's time point label means: after neoadjuvant nivolumab, at surgical resection. The patients had newly diagnosed stage II-IVA oral cavity squamous cell carcinoma and had not received any prior systemic or radiation treatment. Everyone in the cohort had locally advanced, HPV-negative oral cavity squamous cell carcinoma. Peripheral blood mononuclear cells were analyzed directly, without maintenance or expansion in culture. The samples were obtained from a longitudinal correlative study of a single-arm phase II trial testing neoadjuvant nivolumab in oral cavity squamous cell carcinoma. Genomic DNA-based TCRbeta sequencing was performed on subject-matched pre- and post-treatment PBMCs and tumors from three responders and three non-responders. Peripheral blood mononuclear cells were collected before nivolumab treatment and again after treatment, at the time of surgery. Genomic DNA was isolated from PBMCs using the Maxwell RSC DNA from Cells kit.

CDR1 and CDR2, looked up from the germline V gene (reference sequence), are SGHNT and YYREEE. The CDR3 holds 14 amino acids from the cysteine to the phenylalanine. Only the CDR3 part of the read is kept: 42 bases, read in frame from the first base. At the junction V is shortened by 2 bases and J by 2 bases, with 8 bases in between. This clone was observed a few times. Its antigen remains unidentified. Base qualities are not at hand, and no much larger clone is one base apart. The sample in question was PBMCs, obtained after nivolumab (anti-PD-1) treatment. The chain is made from TRBV5-4 and TRBJ1-5; possibly the D gene is TRBD1, per 5 matching bases. The sequence was collected from a person aged 35-79 years with oral cavity squamous cell carcinoma. This receptor carries the CDR3 CASSFQGGNQPQHF. The sequence in DNA is TGTGCCAGCAGCTTTCAAGGGGGCAATCAGCCCCAGCATTTT.